These 16 T cell receptor beta chains share one sample of origin, sequenced in a study of T cells in Graves' hyperthyroidism and ophthalmopathy. TCR beta CDR3 regions were amplified from RNA transcripts. HTBI primers were used for first-round RT-PCR of the TCR CDR3. TCRdb called the multiplex PCR reads again in MiXCR, with one record for every CDR3 protein. The sample records approximately 630,000 distinct CDR3 sequences, around 16% being singletons. Source material: blood. The origin of the receptors is a woman younger than 45 with Graves' hyperthyroidism.

Concerning this clonotype itself: One junction end disagrees with the germline gene, perhaps due to a read error. This chain links TRBV9 with TRBJ1-1; 7 bases are a match to TRBD1. CDR1 is SGDLS and CDR2 is YYNGEE in the germline V gene. The CDR3 has 16 amino acids. The DNA of the CDR3 is TGTGCCAGCAGCGTACAGACAGGGAGGATGAACACTGAGGCTTCCTTT. Its translation: CASSVQTGRMNTEASF.

This clonotype was recorded at least ten times. This rearrangement joins TRBV20-1 to TRBJ2-1; 11 bases agree with TRBD2. The CDR3 contains 15 residues. Losses at the gene ends were 3 bases for V and 6 bases for J; bases not matched to a gene: 7. Looked up from germline, CDR1 is DFQATT and CDR2 is SNEGSKA (reference sequence). As DNA, the CDR3 is TGCAGTGCTAGGGTAGCGGGAGGGCTACTCAATGAGCAGTTCTTC. It specifies CSARVAGGLLNEQFF.

The table lists this clonotype with a few counts. The rearrangement links TRBV27 to TRBJ2-5; 9 bases agree with TRBD2. CDR1 is MNHEY, CDR2 SMNVEV, per germline (reference sequence). This CDR3 is built from 18 residues. J lost 0 bases, V lost 5 bases, and 13 bases had no gene match. The CDR3, as DNA: TGTGCCAGCAGTGGCCCCCCCCGGGGCGGGAGGGACCAAGAGACCCAGTACTTC. Translated: CASSGPPRGGRDQETQYF.

This chain links TRBV12-3 or TRBV12-4 with TRBJ2-5; 12 bases match TRBD2. The CDR3 has 17 residues. The J segment lost 1 base and the V segment lost 7 bases, leaving 10 bases of the junction unmatched. CDR3 bases: TGTGCCAGCAATACGGGACTAGCGGGCCCGAGCCAAGAGACCCAGTACTTC. Protein product: CASNTGLAGPSQETQYF.

This clonotype was seen repeatedly, ten times or more. The chain uses TRBV18 and TRBJ1-5; a weak D match, TRBD1 (6 bases). Trimming took 6 bases from V and 4 from J, leaving 16 bases between them. Germline V gives CDR1 KGHSH, CDR2 LQKENI. CDR3 length: 15 amino acids. The CDR3 sequence: CASSPRQERNQPQHF. The CDR3 DNA sequence: TGTGCCAGCTCGCCTCGACAGGAACGGAATCAGCCCCAGCATTTT. The complete variable domain, with remaining parts taken from reference TRBV18 and TRBJ1-5, reads NAGVMQNPRHLVRRRGQEARLRCSPMKGHSHVYWYRQLPEEGLKFMVYLQKENIIDESGMPKERFSAEFPKEGPSILRIQQVVRGDSAAYFCASSPRQERNQPQHFGDGTRLSIL.

The rearrangement joins TRBV24-1 to TRBJ1-5; TRBD1 matches at 7 bases. After removal of 3 bases from V and 6 bases from J, the junction contained 4 bases not matched to a gene. The CDR3 is 14 amino acids. Germline CDR1 reads KGHDR; CDR2 reads SFDVKD. CDR3 sequence reads: CATSDMTGLQPQHF. Here the CDR3 DNA reads TGTGCCACCAGTGATATGACAGGGCTTCAGCCCCAGCATTTT.

This clonotype was counted ten times or more. CDR3 region: CASSFPNTDTQYF. DNA for the CDR3: TGCGCCAGCAGCTTCCCAAACACAGATACGCAGTATTTT. The chain links TRBV5-1 to TRBJ2-3; D remains unclear. The CDR3 extends over 13 amino acids. The V end lost 2 bases, the J end lost 2 bases, and 6 bases lay between the germline ends. Germline V gene data show CDR1 as SGHRS and CDR2 as YFSETQ.

The CDR3 region is CASSQSGLRESYEQYF. DNA of the CDR3: TGTGCCAGCAGCCAGAGCGGGTTGCGCGAATCCTACGAGCAGTACTTC. V usage is TRBV2 and J usage is TRBJ2-7; weak D call: TRBD2 (6 bases). Germline V lookup: CDR1 SNHLY, CDR2 FYNNEI. This CDR3 has 16 amino acids. Trimming removed 6 bases from V and 1 base from J, with 19 bases in between.

In this sample, this clonotype turned up many times. J is TRBJ2-1 and V is TRBV11-3; the D gene is possibly TRBD2 (5 bases). The V end lost 4 bases, the J end lost 5 bases, and 12 bases lay between the germline ends. CDR3 length: 14 amino acids. Germline CDR1 reads SGHNT; CDR2 reads YENEEA. The chain's CDR3 is CASSSSRRDNEQFF. The CDR3 DNA reads as TGTGCCAGCAGCTCGTCGAGGCGGGACAATGAGCAGTTCTTC.

This clonotype was counted many times. The chain has TRBV7-3 and TRBJ2-1; perhaps TRBD1 as D (6 bases). Germline CDR1 and CDR2: SGHTA and FQGTGA. Deletions cut 5 bases from V and 5 bases from J, with 16 bases between. CDR3 length: 15 amino acids. The CDR3 bases are TGTGCCAGCAGCCCAATCCCGGGACAAAACAATGAGCAGTTCTTC. Translation gives CASSPIPGQNNEQFF. The entire variable domain, with the rest obtained from reference TRBV7-3 and TRBJ2-1, is as follows: GAGVSQTPSNKVTEKGKYVELRCDPISGHTALYWYRQSLGQGPEFLIYFQGTGAADDSGLPNDRFFAVRPEGSVSTLKIQRTERGDSAVYLCASSPIPGQNNEQFFGPGTRLTVL.

The rearrangement uses TRBV12-3 or TRBV12-4 and TRBJ1-3; TRBD1 is a possible D gene (6 bases). Trimming took off 1 base at V and 3 bases at J, with 7 bases between the two ends. The CDR3 extends over 14 amino acids. CDR3 protein: CASSLVDSGNTIYF. In nucleotides, the CDR3 is TGTGCCAGCAGTTTAGTGGACAGTGGAAACACCATATATTTT.

This clonotype was detected a few times. V is TRBV6-1 and J is TRBJ1-2; 7 bases map to TRBD1. The CDR3 has 13 residues. Germline V lookup: CDR1 MNHNS, CDR2 SASEGT. Trimming took 6 bases from V and 7 from J; bases not matched to a gene: 8. The CDR3 here is CASRLQGIGGYTF. In nucleotides, the CDR3 is TGTGCCAGCAGACTACAGGGGATCGGTGGCTACACCTTC.

V and J are TRBV28 and TRBJ1-2; 9 positions match TRBD1. The CDR3 runs to 14 residues. CDR1 is MDHEN and CDR2 is SYDVKM in the germline V gene. V trimming: 6 bases; J trimming: 7 bases; junction bases outside the gene matches: 9. Here the CDR3 reads CASRAGDRGSGYTF. The CDR3 DNA is TGTGCCAGCAGAGCCGGAGACAGGGGGTCTGGCTACACCTTC.

In its sample, this clonotype was seen many times. V usage is TRBV6-1 and J usage is TRBJ1-2; D is unclear. CDR3 length: 13 amino acids. CDR1 and CDR2 (germline): MNHNS, SASEGT. The ends were cut back, 5 bases at V and 6 bases at J, with 13 bases in the middle. CDR3 amino acids: CASSYLSGHGYTF. CDR3 coding DNA: TGTGCCAGCAGTTACCTATCCGGGCATGGCTACACCTTC.

This clonotype was recorded many times. This chain connects TRBV7-2 to TRBJ1-1; 12 positions agree with TRBD1. CDR1 is SGHTA and CDR2 is FQGNSA in the germline V gene. V dropped 0 bases and J dropped 10; count of bases not matched to a gene: 6. The CDR3 is 15 residues long. The CDR3 loop is CASSLAGQGAGGAFF. The CDR3, as DNA: TGTGCCAGCAGCTTAGCGGGACAGGGGGCTGGAGGAGCTTTCTTT.

A note on this clonotype: This may be a read error: a much more frequent sequence differs by one nucleotide. The chain carries TRBV6-6 and TRBJ2-1; 8 bases fit TRBD2. CDR1 is MNHNY, CDR2 SVGAGI, per germline (reference sequence). CDR3 length: 14 residues. CDR3 sequence: CANSYSAGGGGQFF. As DNA, the CDR3 is TGTGCCAACAGTTACTCGGCGGGGGGAGGGGGGCAGTTCTTC.